The next 6 T cell receptor beta chains were all read from a single sample in a study of T cell responses to AZD1222 COVID-19 vaccine. Some clones are missing from TCRdb's copy, which holds only in-frame ones; the method was immunoSEQ multiplex PCR. The sample shows about 110,000 clones, roughly 90% of them seen only once. The sequencing used peripheral blood, collected on day 0 of AZD1222 vaccination. Receptors were obtained from an adult in good health.

This chain connects TRBV28 to TRBJ2-3; D is uncertain. The germline CDR1 and CDR2 sequences are MDHEN and SYDVKM. The CDR3 runs 15 residues. Trimming removed 8 bases from V and 0 bases from J, with 15 bases in between. The DNA of the CDR3 is TGTGCCAGCGACGGTTTCCCCTCTAGCACAGATACGCAGTATTTT. This encodes CASDGFPSSTDTQYF.

This chain connects TRBV9 to TRBJ2-1; 8 bases map to TRBD2. Per germline, CDR1 SGDLS and CDR2 YYNGEE. The CDR3 has 14 amino acids. The J segment lost 5 bases and the V segment lost 0 bases, leaving 1 base of the junction unmatched. The CDR3 bases are TGTGCCAGCAGCGTAGGCGGGAGGAACAATGAGCAGTTCTTC. Protein product: CASSVGGRNNEQFF.

The rearrangement links TRBV6-2 or TRBV6-3 to TRBJ2-1; the match to TRBD2 covers 13 bases. This CDR3 has 15 amino acids. The V gene's germline CDR1 is MNHEY and CDR2 SVGEGT. V was clipped by 6 bases and J by 8 bases; unmatched bases: 7. This chain's CDR3 is CASSRTSGRRDEQFF. The CDR3 DNA is TGTGCCAGCAGCCGGACTAGCGGGAGACGTGATGAGCAGTTCTTC.

In regard to this clone: At the DNA level, this CDR3 is encoded by other sequences in the same sample as well. This rearrangement joins TRBV30 to TRBJ1-1; D is perhaps TRBD1 (5 bases). The V end was cut by 3 bases, the J end by 6 bases, with 11 bases between. CDR1 and CDR2 from the germline V gene are GTSNPN and SVGIG (reference sequence). The CDR3 spans 12 residues. The CDR3 region has the DNA TGTGCCTGGAGGGCCGGGGGTGCTGAAGCTTTCTTT. Its translation: CAWRAGGAEAFF.

This chain connects TRBV27 to TRBJ1-2; D possibly corresponds to TRBD1 (6 bases). The V end lost 1 base, the J end lost 3 bases, and 9 bases lay between the germline ends. From germline, CDR1 is MNHEY and CDR2 SMNVEV (reference sequence). The CDR3 spans 14 residues. CDR3 in amino acids: CASSLLQGDYGYTF. DNA of the CDR3: TGTGCCAGCAGTTTATTACAGGGAGACTATGGCTACACCTTC.

This clone turned up a few times. The genes are TRBV7-9 and TRBJ2-5; D gene unclear. V was cut by 5 bases and J by 7 bases, with 14 bases left in between. Germline CDR1 SEHNR, CDR2 FQNEAQ (reference sequence). This CDR3 spans 13 amino acids. This CDR3 is CASSNGPFRTQYF. The CDR3 region has the DNA TGTGCCAGCAGCAACGGACCCTTCAGGACCCAGTACTTC. The whole variable domain, remainder taken from reference TRBV7-9 and TRBJ2-5, is DTGVSQNPRHKITKRGQNVTFRCDPISEHNRLYWYRQTLGQGPEFLTYFQNEAQLEKSRLLSDRFSAERPKGSFSTLEIQRTEQGDSAMYLCASSNGPFRTQYFGPGTRLLVL.